The 9 T cell receptor beta chains given below trace back to one sample, sequenced in a study of blood T cells in healthy people across ages (dated by TCRdb to the mid-2010s). Libraries were prepared through 5' RACE. The run used an Illumina HiSeq 2500. A second about 7 to 12 cycle PCR used a sample-barcoded 5' primer and a J-beta primer mix. TCRdb's own reprocessing of the public reads used fastp at Q25 and MiXCR and kept productive beta chains. Each CDR3 protein appears once, grouped with its most common genes and DNA. Here the sample has roughly 1.5 million distinct CDR3 sequences; approximately 42% occur a single time. Together, the top ten hold 4% of the sample. Sequencing was done on a sample of blood. These receptors all stem from a woman aged 18-29 years in good health.

The chain links TRBV27 to TRBJ2-5, with D possibly called TRBD1 or TRBD2 (5 bases each). Germline loops: CDR1 MNHEY, CDR2 SMNVEV (reference sequence). The CDR3 is 15 amino acids. V gave up 7 bases and J gave up 11 bases, with 26 bases separating them. The CDR3 loop is CASIGDLYSYNEQYF. The CDR3 DNA reads TGTGCCAGCATCGGGGACCTCTACTCCTACAATGAGCAGTACTTC.

The rearrangement joins TRBV20-1 to TRBJ2-6, with D possibly matching TRBD1 (7 bases). V lost 3 bases and J lost 0, with 12 bases in between. CDR3 size: 16 residues. The germline CDR1 and CDR2 sequences are DFQATT and SNEGSKA (reference sequence). The CDR3 coding sequence is TGCAGTGCTAGTCAGGGGGGACTCTCTGGGGCCAACGTCCTGACTTTC. This codes for CSASQGGLSGANVLTF.

V usage is TRBV11-2 and J usage is TRBJ1-2; the D gene is possibly TRBD1 (5 bases). The CDR3 is 15 residues long. V was clipped by 0 bases and J by 4 bases, with 12 bases between them. Germline V gene data show CDR1 as SGHAT and CDR2 as FQNNGV. CDR3 amino acids: CASSLDPQGGYGYTF. The CDR3 nucleotides read TGTGCCAGCAGCTTAGATCCCCAGGGTGGCTATGGCTACACCTTC.

V usage is TRBV3-1 and J usage is TRBJ2-3; 12 bases line up with TRBD2. The trim removed 1 base at V and 2 bases at J, leaving 10 bases unmatched. Germline lookup yields CDR1 LGHDT and CDR2 YNNKEL (reference sequence). CDR3 length: 19 residues. The CDR3 loop is CASSQGLAGDNPFTDTQYF. CDR3 DNA sequence: TGTGCCAGCAGCCAAGGACTAGCGGGAGATAACCCCTTCACAGATACGCAGTATTTT.

The J gene is TRBJ2-2, the V gene TRBV27, with D possibly matching TRBD1 (5 bases). V lost 4 bases, J lost 1 base, and 7 bases lay in between. The CDR3 is 14 residues long. The germline gives CDR1 MNHEY, CDR2 SMNVEV (reference sequence). The chain's CDR3 is CASSWGRNTGELFF. The CDR3 nucleotides are TGTGCCAGCAGTTGGGGCAGGAACACCGGGGAGCTGTTTTTT.

The chain couples TRBV27 to TRBJ1-2; 10 nucleotides agree with TRBD1. Germline-derived CDR1 and CDR2 are MNHEY and SMNVEV (reference sequence). The trim removed 5 bases at V and 5 bases at J, leaving 8 bases unmatched. The CDR3 runs 15 residues. As DNA, the CDR3 is TGTGCCAGCAGTCCCAGGACAGGGGGAGGATATGGCTACACCTTC. It specifies CASSPRTGGGYGYTF.

This clonotype was seen a few times. V is TRBV12-3 or TRBV12-4 and J is TRBJ1-5; possibly TRBD1 for D (6 bases). The CDR3 is 15 residues long. Trimming took off 3 bases at V and 5 bases at J, with 14 bases between the two ends. This CDR3 is CASSFEGGVHQPQHF. In DNA, the CDR3 is TGTGCCAGCAGTTTTGAGGGGGGCGTGCATCAGCCCCAGCATTTT.

The J gene is TRBJ2-6, the V gene TRBV27, with D unresolved. The V end lost 1 base, the J end lost 0 bases, and 4 bases lay between the germline ends. CDR1 and CDR2 from the germline V gene are MNHEY and SMNVEV (reference sequence). The CDR3 contains 15 residues. The CDR3 reads CASSLCDSGANVLTF. In DNA form, the CDR3 reads TGTGCCAGCAGTTTATGCGACTCTGGGGCCAACGTCCTGACTTTC.

The chain employs TRBV7-6 and TRBJ2-1; tentative D call: TRBD1 (5 bases). The V and J ends lost 4 bases and 9 bases respectively, with 13 bases between them. CDR1 SGHVS and CDR2 FNYEAQ come from the germline V gene. This CDR3 has 13 residues. CDR3 DNA: TGTGCCAGCAGCTCTCAGGGTTTGAGTGAGCAGTTCTTC. As protein: CASSSQGLSEQFF.